The entry that follows covers one T cell receptor beta chain sequence. In its sample, this clonotype was seen many times. Its antigen has not been determined. Base qualities are not at hand, and no much larger clone is one base apart. The germline V gene gives CDR1 as SGHTS and CDR2 as YDEGEE. Between the V and J ends, shortened by 0 bases and 0 bases respectively, the junction contains 10 bases. Including the terminal cysteine and phenylalanine, the CDR3 comprises 16 residues. Only the CDR3 region is kept as DNA, spanning 48 bases read in frame from base 1. Sequencing was performed on an Illumina HiSeq 1500. The raw public data were reprocessed by TCRdb itself: fastp quality trimming at Q25, MiXCR clonotype calling, in-frame beta chains only. Rows merge per CDR3 protein into single entries with the most common DNA and genes. This sample has 740,000 or so distinct CDR3 sequences in its table, and less than 40% of those were observed once. The ten most abundant clones make up 2.5% to 3% of the sample.

These data come from a study of T cell repertoires in cytomegalovirus infection (dated by TCRdb to between 2018 and 2021). For the study in its entirety: Donor HLA type was relevant to the analysis, because carriage of CMV infection together with the matching HLA type was indicated by public TCR beta signatures.

General conclusions and limits of the study: The ex vivo response was dominated by HLA-C-restricted CMV-specific TCR beta clonotypes, and the single most frequent clonotype in two of eight donors was supplied by these HLA-C-restricted clonotypes. In both this cohort and an independent cohort of some 380 donors, the cumulative frequency of public TCR beta family members distinguished carriers of CMV infection plus the relevant HLA type.

The receptor chain draws on TRBV5-8 and TRBJ2-4; the D gene assignment is ambiguous. The sequenced sample was PBMCs. The receptor was isolated from a human donor in good health (CMV status not recorded). Some clones in this sample may be carry-over from other donors' samples. The DNA sequence follows: TGTGCCAGCAGCTTGGGTCAGAGCTTAGCCAAAAACATTCAGTACTTC. It codes for CASSLGQSLAKNIQYF.